The clone carrying this T cell receptor beta chain was counted a single time. Its target is not known. These data belong to a study of cytomegalovirus exposure and HLA in healthy donors. The study, taken as a whole, reports: DRB1 had the most TCR associations and HLA-C the fewest, a later analysis found, with rates varying by HLA locus.

13 Jbeta primers and 60 Vbeta primers were used for the PCR. Produced via immunoSEQ multiplex PCR; TCRdb's table is partial and in-frame only. The sample lists roughly 130,000 clones; roughly two thirds were seen once. V gave up 0 bases and J gave up 7 bases, with 12 bases separating them. The CDR3 is made up of 14 amino acids. Per germline, CDR1 LGHNA and CDR2 YSLEER. Healthy donors of bone marrow made up the group. V is TRBV4-3 and J is TRBJ1-1; D perhaps matches TRBD1 (5 bases). The source is a male donor in good health and CMV-seronegative. Sequencing was carried out using PBMCs. CDR3 sequence (DNA): TGCGCCAGCAGCCAAGATAGACAGTCTGATGAAGCTTTCTTT. Its translation: CASSQDRQSDEAFF.